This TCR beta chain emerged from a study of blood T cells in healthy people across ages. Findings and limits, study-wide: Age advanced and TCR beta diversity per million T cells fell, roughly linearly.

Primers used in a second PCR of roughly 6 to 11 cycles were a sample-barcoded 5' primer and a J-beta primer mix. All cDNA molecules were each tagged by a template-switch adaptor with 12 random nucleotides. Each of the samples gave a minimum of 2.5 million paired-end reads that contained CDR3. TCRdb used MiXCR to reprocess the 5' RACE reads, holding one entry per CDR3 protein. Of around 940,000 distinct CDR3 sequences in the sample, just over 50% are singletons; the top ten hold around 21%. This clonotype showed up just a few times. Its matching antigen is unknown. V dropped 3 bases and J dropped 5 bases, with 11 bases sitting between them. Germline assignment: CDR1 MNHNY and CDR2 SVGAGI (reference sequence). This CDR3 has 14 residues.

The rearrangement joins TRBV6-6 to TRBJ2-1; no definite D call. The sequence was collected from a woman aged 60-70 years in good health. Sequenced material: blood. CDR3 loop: CASSYGVGDNEQFF. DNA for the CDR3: TGTGCCAGCAGTTATGGGGTAGGCGACAATGAGCAGTTCTTC.